These 15 T cell receptor beta chains share one sample of origin, sequenced in a study of blood T cell repertoires in COVID-19. The method was immunoSEQ multiplex PCR; TCRdb's version includes in-frame clones alone and lacks a portion of them. Here the sample spans 90,000 to 130,000 clones, around 80% being singletons. The sequenced sample consisted of peripheral blood. The source of these receptors is a woman in her 70s with acute or convalescent COVID-19.

The V gene is TRBV5-1, the J gene TRBJ1-2; TRBD1 matches 7 bases. After removal of 4 bases from V and 7 bases from J, the junction contained 10 bases not matched to a gene. Germline V CDR1 and CDR2: SGHRS, YFSETQ. This CDR3 comprises 14 residues. The CDR3 is CASSLQGETAGYTF. The CDR3, as DNA: TGCGCCAGCAGCCTCCAGGGGGAGACAGCTGGCTACACCTTC.

V is TRBV5-4 and J is TRBJ1-1; the match to TRBD1 covers 9 bases. Trimming cost V 6 bases and J 3 bases; bases outside gene matches: 6. In germline, CDR1 is SGHNT, CDR2 YYREEE (reference sequence). The CDR3 consists of 14 residues. The CDR3 DNA sequence: TGTGCCAGCACCCCGGGACAGGGCTACACTGAAGCTTTCTTT. Its translation is CASTPGQGYTEAFF.

V and J are TRBV11-1 and TRBJ2-3, with 10 bases fitting TRBD2. The germline V gene has CDR1 SGHAT and CDR2 FQDESV (reference sequence). Losses at the gene ends were 1 base for V and 7 bases for J; bases not matched to a gene: 8. The CDR3 extends over 16 amino acids. CDR3 amino acids: CASSLEASGGINTQYF. The CDR3 bases are TGTGCCAGCAGCTTAGAGGCTAGCGGGGGAATAAATACGCAGTATTTT.

V is TRBV7-8 and J is TRBJ2-7; no firm D call. CDR1 is SGHVS and CDR2 is FQNEAQ in the germline V gene. The V end was cut by 9 bases, the J end by 1 base, with 13 bases between. CDR3 length equals 13 residues. DNA for the CDR3: TGTGCCAGTCTGAGGAATTATTCCTACGAGCAGTACTTC. It specifies CASLRNYSYEQYF.

V usage is TRBV6-5 and J usage is TRBJ2-4; a possible D gene is TRBD1 (5 bases). V dropped 6 bases and J dropped 4 bases, with 7 bases sitting between them. Germline CDR1 and CDR2: MNHEY and SVGAGI. This CDR3 is built from 12 residues. CDR3 region: CASRQEKNIQYF. CDR3 in DNA: TGTGCCAGCAGACAGGAGAAAAACATTCAGTACTTC.

The chain combines TRBV19 with TRBJ1-3; D remains unclear. The CDR3 has 15 amino acids. With 3 bases removed from V and 0 bases from J, the gap between germline ends came to 9 bases. In germline, CDR1 is LNHDA, CDR2 SQIVND (reference sequence). This CDR3 is CASSISSSSGNTIYF. In DNA, the CDR3 is TGTGCCAGTAGTATCTCTTCCAGCTCTGGAAACACCATATATTTT.

This chain joins TRBV12-3 or TRBV12-4 and TRBJ1-1; weak D call: TRBD1 (5 bases). The CDR3 has 13 amino acids. The V and J ends lost 7 bases and 5 bases respectively, with 14 bases between them. The CDR3 nucleotides are TGTGCCAGCACCCCGGGGGGAGCAACTGAAGCTTTCTTT. It yields the protein CASTPGGATEAFF.

V and J are TRBV19 and TRBJ2-5, with TRBD2 identical over 8 bases. Trimming took 5 bases from V and 5 from J; bases not matched to a gene: 7. Per the germline V gene, CDR1 is LNHDA and CDR2 is SQIVND (reference sequence). The CDR3 is made up of 14 amino acids. The CDR3 DNA is TGTGCCAGTAGTCCCATAGCGGGACTCGAGACCCAGTACTTC. It specifies CASSPIAGLETQYF.

The J gene is TRBJ2-7, the V gene TRBV12-3 or TRBV12-4, with 9 bases aligning to TRBD1. V shed 4 bases, J shed 5 bases, and the junction held 0 bases outside the gene matches. CDR3 length: 12 amino acids. The CDR3 is CASSWTGDEQYF. In nucleotides, the CDR3 is TGTGCCAGCAGTTGGACAGGGGACGAGCAGTACTTC.

The gene calls are TRBV18 and TRBJ2-3, with D hard to call. This CDR3 region has 12 residues. CDR1 KGHSH and CDR2 LQKENI come from the germline V gene. Trimming took off 8 bases at V and 0 bases at J, with 6 bases between the two ends. CDR3 in amino acids: CASLSSTDTQYF. DNA of the CDR3: TGTGCCAGCCTCTCTAGCACAGATACGCAGTATTTT.

This sequence joins TRBV24-1 and TRBJ2-3; a possible D gene is TRBD2 (6 bases). CDR1 KGHDR and CDR2 SFDVKD come from the germline V gene. Between the trimmed V and J ends, which lost 1 base and 1 base, there was a span of 8 bases. The CDR3 is made up of 15 amino acids. CDR3 amino acids: CATSDLGGGTDTQYF. CDR3 nucleotides: TGTGCCACCAGTGATTTAGGCGGGGGCACAGATACGCAGTATTTT.

The V and J genes are TRBV7-9 and TRBJ1-6; D gene ambiguous. The CDR3 runs to 12 residues. The germline CDR1 and CDR2 sequences are SEHNR and FQNEAQ (reference sequence). V was clipped by 3 bases and J by 12 bases, with 9 bases between them. The CDR3 loop reads CASSLSPKPLHF. CDR3 coding DNA: TGTGCCAGCAGCTTGTCCCCTAAACCCCTCCACTTT.

The chain joins TRBV6-1 to TRBJ1-5; TRBD1 is a possible D gene (6 bases). The CDR3 covers 14 residues. Trimming removed 2 bases at V and 6 bases at J, with 11 bases between. Germline V gives CDR1 MNHNS, CDR2 SASEGT. CDR3 DNA sequence: TGTGCCAGCAGTGAACAAGGGGGGGGTCAGCCCCAGCATTTT. This codes for CASSEQGGGQPQHF.

V usage is TRBV7-2 and J usage is TRBJ2-3, with TRBD2 matching over 14 bases. After removal of 5 bases from V and 2 bases from J, the junction contained 6 bases not matched to a gene. The V gene's germline CDR1 is SGHTA and CDR2 FQGNSA. This CDR3 comprises 17 residues. This CDR3 is CASSPGLAGGPTDTQYF. In DNA, the CDR3 is TGTGCCAGCAGCCCCGGACTAGCGGGGGGCCCCACAGATACGCAGTATTTT.

This clone was detected only a few times. V is TRBV6-2 or TRBV6-3 and J is TRBJ2-7; D gene unclear. CDR3 length: 17 residues. Germline CDR1 MNHEY, CDR2 SVGEGT. V shed 3 bases and J shed 3 bases, with 21 bases lying between them. For the CDR3, the DNA is TGTGCCAGCAGTTATGCACCCGAGTTAGTCCCTCACTACGAGCAGTACTTC. Translation gives CASSYAPELVPHYEQYF.